Listed here is a single T cell receptor (beta chain). The data were obtained in a study of control samples from healthy donors and cancer patients. Generated by immunoSEQ multiplex PCR, the TCRdb table keeps only in-frame clones and is missing some. Here the sample spans approximately 97,000 clones, approximately 92% being singletons. The CDR3 consists of 14 residues. V lost 3 bases and J lost 8, with 16 bases in between. Germline CDR1 is DFQATT and CDR2 is SNEGSKA (reference sequence). The sequencing sample was made of blood. The chain is built from TRBV20-1 and TRBJ1-4; D remains unclear. This clonotype was obtained from a human donor in good health. The donor label of this sample is uncertain. Here the CDR3 reads CSASLGGFREKLFF. In DNA, the CDR3 is TGCAGTGCTAGTCTAGGAGGGTTCCGGGAAAAACTGTTTTTT.